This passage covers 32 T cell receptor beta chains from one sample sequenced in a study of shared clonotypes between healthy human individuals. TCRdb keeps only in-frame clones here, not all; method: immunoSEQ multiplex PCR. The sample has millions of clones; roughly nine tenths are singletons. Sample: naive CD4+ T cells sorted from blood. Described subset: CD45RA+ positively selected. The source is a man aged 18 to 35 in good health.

The DNA of the CDR3 is TGCGCCAGCAGCTGGGGCAGCGCAACTAATGAAAAACTGTTTTTT. Its translation: CASSWGSATNEKLFF. The chain is built from TRBV5-1 and TRBJ1-4; D perhaps matches TRBD1 (5 bases). Trimming took 3 bases from V and 0 from J, leaving 9 bases between them. The CDR3 totals 15 residues. Germline-derived CDR1 and CDR2 are SGHRS and YFSETQ.

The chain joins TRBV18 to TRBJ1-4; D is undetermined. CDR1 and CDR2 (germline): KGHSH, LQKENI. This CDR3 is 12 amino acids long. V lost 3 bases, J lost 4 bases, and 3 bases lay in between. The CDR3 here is CASSPFNEKLFF. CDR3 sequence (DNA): TGTGCCAGCTCACCTTTTAATGAAAAACTGTTTTTT.

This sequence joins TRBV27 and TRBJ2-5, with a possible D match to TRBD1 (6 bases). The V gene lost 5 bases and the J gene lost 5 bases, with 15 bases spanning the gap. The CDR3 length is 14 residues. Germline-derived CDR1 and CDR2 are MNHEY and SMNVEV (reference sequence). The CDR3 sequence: CASSPIQGSETQYF. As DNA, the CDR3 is TGTGCCAGCAGTCCGATCCAGGGGAGCGAGACCCAGTACTTC.

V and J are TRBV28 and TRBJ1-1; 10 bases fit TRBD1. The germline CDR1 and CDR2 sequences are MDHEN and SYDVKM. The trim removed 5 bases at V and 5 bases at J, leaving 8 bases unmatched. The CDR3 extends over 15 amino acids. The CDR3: CASSPLGTGVTEAFF. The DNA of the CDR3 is TGTGCCAGCAGTCCCCTCGGGACAGGGGTGACTGAAGCTTTCTTT.

CDR3 region: CASSRTGTFSTDTQYF. CDR3 DNA: TGCGCCAGCAGCCGGACAGGGACCTTTAGCACAGATACGCAGTATTTT. The genes are TRBV5-1 and TRBJ2-3; 8 nucleotides match TRBD1. CDR3 length: 16 residues. Per germline, CDR1 SGHRS and CDR2 YFSETQ. With V trimmed by 4 bases and J by 0 bases, 7 bases remained unmatched.

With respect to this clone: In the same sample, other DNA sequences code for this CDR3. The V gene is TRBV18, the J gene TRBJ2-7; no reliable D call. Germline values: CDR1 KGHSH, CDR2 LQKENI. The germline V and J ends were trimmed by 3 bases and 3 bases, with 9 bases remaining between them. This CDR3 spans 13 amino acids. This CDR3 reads CASSPPGSYEQYF. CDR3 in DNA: TGTGCCAGCTCACCTCCAGGAAGCTACGAGCAGTACTTC.

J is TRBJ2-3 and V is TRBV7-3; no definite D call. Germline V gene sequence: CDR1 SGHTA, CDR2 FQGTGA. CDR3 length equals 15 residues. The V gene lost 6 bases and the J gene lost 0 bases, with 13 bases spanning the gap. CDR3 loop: CASSPGPTSTDTQYF. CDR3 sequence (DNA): TGTGCCAGCAGTCCAGGACCAACTAGCACAGATACGCAGTATTTT.

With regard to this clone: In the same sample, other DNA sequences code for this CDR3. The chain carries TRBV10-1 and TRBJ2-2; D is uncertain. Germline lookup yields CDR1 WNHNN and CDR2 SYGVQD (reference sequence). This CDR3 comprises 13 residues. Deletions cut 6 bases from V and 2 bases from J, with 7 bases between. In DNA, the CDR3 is TGCGCCAGCAGGGGCAGTAACACCGGGGAGCTGTTTTTT. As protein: CASRGSNTGELFF.

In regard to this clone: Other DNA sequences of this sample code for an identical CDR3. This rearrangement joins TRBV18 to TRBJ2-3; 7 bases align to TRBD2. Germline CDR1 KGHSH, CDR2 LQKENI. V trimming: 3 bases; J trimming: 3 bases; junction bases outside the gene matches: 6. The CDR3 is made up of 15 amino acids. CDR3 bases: TGTGCCAGCTCACCCCTAGCGGCCAAGACAGATACGCAGTATTTT. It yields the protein CASSPLAAKTDTQYF.

CDR3 nucleotide sequence: TGTGCCAGCAGCTTGGATCGGGACTTCTATGGCTACACCTTC. Its protein product is CASSLDRDFYGYTF. The genes are TRBV5-5 and TRBJ1-2; TRBD1 might be the D (5 bases). Trimming stripped 0 bases from V and 4 bases from J, with 10 bases between. Germline CDR1 is SGHKS and CDR2 is YYEKEE (reference sequence). This CDR3 has 14 residues.

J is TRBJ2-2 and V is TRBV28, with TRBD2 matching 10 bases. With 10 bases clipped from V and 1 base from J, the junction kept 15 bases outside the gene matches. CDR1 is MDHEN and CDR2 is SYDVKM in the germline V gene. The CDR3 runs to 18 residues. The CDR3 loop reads CAIKSRAGGLWNTGELFF. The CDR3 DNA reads TGTGCCATCAAAAGTCGAGCGGGGGGGCTCTGGAACACCGGGGAGCTGTTTTTT.

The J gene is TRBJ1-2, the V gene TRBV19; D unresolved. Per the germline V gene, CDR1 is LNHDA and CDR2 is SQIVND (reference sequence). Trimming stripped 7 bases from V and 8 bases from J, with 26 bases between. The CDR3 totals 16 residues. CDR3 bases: TGTGCCAGTATCCCGTCTCGGGATGTCAAATTTAAAGGCTACACCTTC. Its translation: CASIPSRDVKFKGYTF.

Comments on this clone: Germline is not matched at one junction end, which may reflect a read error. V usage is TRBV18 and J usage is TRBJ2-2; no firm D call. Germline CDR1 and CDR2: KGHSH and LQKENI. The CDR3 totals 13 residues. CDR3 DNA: TGTGCCAGCTCTCAATCGAAGACCGGGGAGCTGTTTTTT. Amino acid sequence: CASSQSKTGELFF. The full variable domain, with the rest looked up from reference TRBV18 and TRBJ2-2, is NAGVMQNPRHLVRRRGQEARLRCSPMKGHSHVYWYRQLPEEGLKFMVYLQKENIIDESGMPKERFSAEFPKEGPSILRIQQVVRGDSAAYFCASSQSKTGELFFGEGSRLTVL.

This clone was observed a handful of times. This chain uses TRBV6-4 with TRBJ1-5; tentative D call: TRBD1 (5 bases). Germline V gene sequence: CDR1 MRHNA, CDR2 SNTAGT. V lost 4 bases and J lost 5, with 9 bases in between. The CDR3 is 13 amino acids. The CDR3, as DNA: TGTGCCAGCAGTGTGGGGGGTGATCAGCCCCAGCATTTT. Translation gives CASSVGGDQPQHF.

CDR3 DNA: TGTGCCAGCAGCTTTACAGGGGGCGTCAGGTACGAGCAGTACTTC. This sequence encodes CASSFTGGVRYEQYF. The V gene is TRBV7-9, the J gene TRBJ2-7; the match to TRBD1 covers 9 bases. V lost 3 bases and J lost 4; bases outside the gene matches: 7. Germline loops: CDR1 SEHNR, CDR2 FQNEAQ (reference sequence). The CDR3 length is 15 residues.

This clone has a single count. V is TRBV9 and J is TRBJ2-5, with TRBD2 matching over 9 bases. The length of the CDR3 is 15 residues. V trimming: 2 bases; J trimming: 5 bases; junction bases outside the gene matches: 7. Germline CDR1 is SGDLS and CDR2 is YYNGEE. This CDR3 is CASSVSGGRGETQYF. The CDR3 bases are TGTGCCAGCAGCGTTAGCGGGGGCCGGGGGGAGACCCAGTACTTC.

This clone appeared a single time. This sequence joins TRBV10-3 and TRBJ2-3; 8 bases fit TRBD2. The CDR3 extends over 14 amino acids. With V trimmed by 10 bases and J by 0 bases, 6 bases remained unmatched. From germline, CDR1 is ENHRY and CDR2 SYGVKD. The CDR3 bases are TGTGCCACCGCGGGGGGATCTAGCACAGATACGCAGTATTTT. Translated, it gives CATAGGSSTDTQYF.

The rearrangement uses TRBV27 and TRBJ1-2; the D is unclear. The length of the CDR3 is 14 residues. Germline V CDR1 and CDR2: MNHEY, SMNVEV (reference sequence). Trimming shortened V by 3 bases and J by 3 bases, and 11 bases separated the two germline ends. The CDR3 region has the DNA TGTGCCAGCAGTTTTGTCGGGGTGGACTATGGCTACACCTTC. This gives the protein CASSFVGVDYGYTF.

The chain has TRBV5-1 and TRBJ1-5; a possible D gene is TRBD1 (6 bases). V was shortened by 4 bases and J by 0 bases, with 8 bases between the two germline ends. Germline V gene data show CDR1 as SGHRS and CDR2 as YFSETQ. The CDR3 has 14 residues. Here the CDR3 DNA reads TGCGCCAGCAGCCCACAGGGTAGCAATCAGCCCCAGCATTTT. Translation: CASSPQGSNQPQHF.

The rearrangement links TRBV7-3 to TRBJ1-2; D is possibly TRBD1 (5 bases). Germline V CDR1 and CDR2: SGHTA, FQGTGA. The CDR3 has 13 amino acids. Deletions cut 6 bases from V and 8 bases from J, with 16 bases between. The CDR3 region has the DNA TGTGCCAGCAGTGGTTCGGGGGGACGAGGCTACACCTTC. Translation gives CASSGSGGRGYTF.

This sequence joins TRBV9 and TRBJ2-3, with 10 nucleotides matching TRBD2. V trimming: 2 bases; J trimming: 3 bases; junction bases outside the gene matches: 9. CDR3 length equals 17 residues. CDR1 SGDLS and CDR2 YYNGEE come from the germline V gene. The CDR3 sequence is CASSVRDLAGATDTQYF. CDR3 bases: TGTGCCAGCAGCGTCAGAGATCTAGCGGGAGCGACAGATACGCAGTATTTT.

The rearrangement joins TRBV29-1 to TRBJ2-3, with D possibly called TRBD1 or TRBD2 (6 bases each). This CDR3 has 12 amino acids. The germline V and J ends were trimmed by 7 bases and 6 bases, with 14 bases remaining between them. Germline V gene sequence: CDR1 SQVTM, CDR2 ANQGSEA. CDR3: CSAERGADTQYF. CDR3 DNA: TGCAGCGCCGAGAGGGGGGCGGATACGCAGTATTTT.

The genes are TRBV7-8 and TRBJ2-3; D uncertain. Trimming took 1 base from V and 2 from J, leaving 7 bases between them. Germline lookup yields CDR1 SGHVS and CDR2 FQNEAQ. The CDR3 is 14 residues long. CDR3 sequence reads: CASSLGTLTDTQYF. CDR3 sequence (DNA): TGTGCCAGCAGCTTAGGGACCCTCACAGATACGCAGTATTTT.

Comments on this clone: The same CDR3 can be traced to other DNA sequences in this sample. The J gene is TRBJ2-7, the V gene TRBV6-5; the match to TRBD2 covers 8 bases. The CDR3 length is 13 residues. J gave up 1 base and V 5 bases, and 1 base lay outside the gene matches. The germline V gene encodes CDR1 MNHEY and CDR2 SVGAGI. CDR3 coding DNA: TGTGCCAGCAGTGCGGGAGGATCCTACGAGCAGTACTTC. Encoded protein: CASSAGGSYEQYF.

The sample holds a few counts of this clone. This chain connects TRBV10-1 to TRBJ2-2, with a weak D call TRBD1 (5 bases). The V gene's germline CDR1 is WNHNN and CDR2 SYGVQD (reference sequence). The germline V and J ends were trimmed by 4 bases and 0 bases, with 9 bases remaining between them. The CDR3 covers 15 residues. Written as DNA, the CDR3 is TGCGCCAGCAGTGCAGGGCAAACGAACACCGGGGAGCTGTTTTTT. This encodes CASSAGQTNTGELFF.

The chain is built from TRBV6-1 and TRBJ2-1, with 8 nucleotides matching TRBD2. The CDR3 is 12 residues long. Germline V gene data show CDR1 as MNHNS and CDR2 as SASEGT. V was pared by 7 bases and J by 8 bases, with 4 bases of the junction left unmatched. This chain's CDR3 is CASTTAGDEQFF. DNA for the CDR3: TGTGCCAGCACCACAGCGGGGGATGAGCAGTTCTTC.

The CDR3 coding sequence is TGTGCCAGCAGGACTCCAGAAGGCAACGCTTTCTTT. Encoded protein: CASRTPEGNAFF. The rearrangement joins TRBV6-5 to TRBJ1-1, with unresolved D. CDR3 length: 12 residues. V lost 6 bases to trimming and J lost 11 bases, with 16 bases between them. CDR1 is MNHEY, CDR2 SVGAGI, per germline.

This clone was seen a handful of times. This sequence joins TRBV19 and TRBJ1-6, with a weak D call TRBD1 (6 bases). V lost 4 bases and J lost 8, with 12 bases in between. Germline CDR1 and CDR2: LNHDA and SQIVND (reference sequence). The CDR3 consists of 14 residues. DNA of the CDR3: TGTGCCAGTAGTACTCGGACAGTCGATTCACCCCTCCACTTT. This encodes CASSTRTVDSPLHF.

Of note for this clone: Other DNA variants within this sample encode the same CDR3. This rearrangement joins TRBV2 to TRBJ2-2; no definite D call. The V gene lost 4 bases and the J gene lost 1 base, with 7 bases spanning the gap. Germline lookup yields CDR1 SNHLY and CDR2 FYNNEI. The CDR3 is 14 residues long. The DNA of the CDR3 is TGTGCCAGCAGTGCCTTACAGAACACCGGGGAGCTGTTTTTT. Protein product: CASSALQNTGELFF.

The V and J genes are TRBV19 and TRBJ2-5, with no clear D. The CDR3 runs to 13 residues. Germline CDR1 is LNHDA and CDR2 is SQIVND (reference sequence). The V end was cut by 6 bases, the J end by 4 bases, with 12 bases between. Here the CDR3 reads CASRKDFGETQYF. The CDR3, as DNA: TGTGCCAGTAGAAAAGATTTTGGAGAGACCCAGTACTTC.

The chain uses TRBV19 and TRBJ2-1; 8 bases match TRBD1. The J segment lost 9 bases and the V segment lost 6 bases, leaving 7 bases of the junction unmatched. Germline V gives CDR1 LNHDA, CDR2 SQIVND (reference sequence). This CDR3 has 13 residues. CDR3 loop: CASRADRAVEQFF. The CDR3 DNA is TGTGCCAGTAGGGCGGACAGGGCTGTTGAGCAGTTCTTC.

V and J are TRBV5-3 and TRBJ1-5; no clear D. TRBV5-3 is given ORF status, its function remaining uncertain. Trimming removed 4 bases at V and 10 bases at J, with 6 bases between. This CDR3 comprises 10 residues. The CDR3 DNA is TGTGCCAGAAGCCGCCAACCCCAGCATTTT. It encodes CARSRQPQHF.